These 13 T cell receptor beta chains were all obtained from the same sample, sequenced in a study of blood T cell repertoires in COVID-19. Using immunoSEQ multiplex PCR, the repertoire was profiled, and TCRdb retains in-frame clones only, with some absent. The sample lists approximately 270,000 clones, more than 70% occurring once. Sequencing input: peripheral blood. Receptors originate from a young woman with COVID-19, enrolled during active disease.

This chain joins TRBV11-2 and TRBJ1-2; TRBD1 agrees at 8 bases. There are 12 residues in the CDR3. V shed 4 bases, J shed 8 bases, and the junction held 3 bases outside the gene matches. The germline V gene encodes CDR1 SGHAT and CDR2 FQNNGV. In nucleotides, the CDR3 is TGTGCCAGCAGCTCCAGGGGGCTCGGCTACACCTTC. Protein: CASSSRGLGYTF.

The chain couples TRBV19 to TRBJ2-5, with D possibly being TRBD2 (5 bases). The V and J ends lost 3 bases and 5 bases respectively, with 19 bases between them. Germline values: CDR1 LNHDA, CDR2 SQIVND (reference sequence). The CDR3 has 16 residues. CDR3 residues: CASSITAAEVGETQYF. CDR3 in DNA: TGTGCCAGTAGTATTACTGCGGCGGAGGTTGGGGAGACCCAGTACTTC.

The V and J genes are TRBV3-1 (or the pseudogene TRBV3-2) and TRBJ1-1, with D perhaps TRBD1 (5 bases). V dropped 4 bases and J dropped 3 bases, with 15 bases sitting between them. This CDR3 has 15 amino acids. CDR1 and CDR2 from the germline V gene are LGHDT and YNNKEL (reference sequence). This CDR3 reads CASSPPRVTDTEAFF. CDR3 DNA: TGTGCCAGCAGCCCCCCCAGGGTCACGGACACTGAAGCTTTCTTT.

The rearrangement links TRBV2 to TRBJ1-2; TRBD1 agrees at 7 bases. Losses at the gene ends were 5 bases for V and 8 bases for J; bases not matched to a gene: 11. The CDR3 spans 14 residues. The germline V gene has CDR1 SNHLY and CDR2 FYNNEI. CDR3 nucleotides: TGTGCCAGCAGTTTTTCAGGGGGGAGAGAGGGCTACACCTTC. Amino acid sequence: CASSFSGGREGYTF.

This clone has only one observation. The chain has TRBV27 and TRBJ2-6, with a weak D call TRBD1 (7 bases). The CDR3 extends over 17 amino acids. The germline gives CDR1 MNHEY, CDR2 SMNVEV (reference sequence). The V gene lost 3 bases and the J gene lost 2 bases, with 14 bases spanning the gap. CDR3 sequence reads: CASSFRAGGTGANVLTF. Written as DNA, the CDR3 is TGTGCCAGCAGTTTTCGGGCAGGGGGGACTGGGGCCAACGTCCTGACTTTC.

A few counts support this clone. The V and J genes are TRBV19 and TRBJ1-4; TRBD1 agrees at 10 bases. Germline CDR1 is LNHDA and CDR2 is SQIVND (reference sequence). The junction had 5 bases not matched to a gene; V was cut back by 5 bases and J by 5 bases. The CDR3 runs 15 residues. The CDR3 region is CASSEPGQGNEKLFF. CDR3 coding DNA: TGTGCCAGTAGTGAACCGGGACAGGGGAATGAAAAACTGTTTTTT. The variable domain in full, completed from reference TRBV19 and TRBJ1-4, reads DGGITQSPKYLFRKEGQNVTLSCEQNLNHDAMYWYRQDPGQGLRLIYYSQIVNDFQKGDIAEGYSVSREKKESFPLTVTSAQKNPTAFYLCASSEPGQGNEKLFFGSGTQLSVL.

This chain connects TRBV7-8 to TRBJ2-3; D may be TRBD2 (6 bases). This CDR3 region has 19 residues. From germline, CDR1 is SGHVS and CDR2 FQNEAQ. Trimming stripped 1 base from V and 0 bases from J, with 20 bases between. This CDR3 reads CASSLDSPSDAGSTDTQYF. Here the CDR3 DNA reads TGTGCCAGCAGCTTAGATTCTCCTAGCGACGCAGGGAGCACAGATACGCAGTATTTT.

The chain carries TRBV9 and TRBJ2-1; D perhaps matches TRBD2 (5 bases). Germline CDR1 SGDLS, CDR2 YYNGEE. CDR3 length: 12 residues. Trimming pared 4 bases from V and 4 bases from J, leaving 6 bases between. CDR3 DNA sequence: TGTGCCAGCAGCCCGGGGTACAATGAGCAGTTCTTC. Amino acids: CASSPGYNEQFF. The full variable domain, rest sourced from reference TRBV9 and TRBJ2-1, is DSGVTQTPKHLITATGQRVTLRCSPRSGDLSVYWYQQSLDQGLQFLIQYYNGEERAKGNILERFSAQQFPDLHSELNLSSLELGDSALYFCASSPGYNEQFFGPGTRLTVL.

V is TRBV10-3 and J is TRBJ1-2; possibly TRBD1 for D (5 bases). Germline V gives CDR1 ENHRY, CDR2 SYGVKD. CDR3 length equals 14 residues. Trimming stripped 5 bases from V and 0 bases from J, with 10 bases between. CDR3 sequence: CAISWGQANYGYTF. The CDR3, as DNA: TGTGCCATCAGTTGGGGCCAGGCTAACTATGGCTACACCTTC.

V is TRBV7-9 and J is TRBJ2-7; the match to TRBD1 covers 7 bases. The CDR3 length is 13 residues. Losses at the gene ends were 3 bases for V and 7 bases for J; bases not matched to a gene: 6. The germline gives CDR1 SEHNR, CDR2 FQNEAQ (reference sequence). CDR3 amino acids: CASSFSEGAEQYF. In DNA, the CDR3 is TGTGCCAGCAGCTTCTCTGAGGGGGCTGAGCAGTACTTC.

The genes are TRBV5-1 and TRBJ2-1, with D tentatively TRBD2 (6 bases). CDR3 length: 14 residues. V lost 2 bases, J lost 8 bases, and 14 bases lay in between. Germline CDR1 and CDR2: SGHRS and YFSETQ. CDR3 DNA: TGCGCCAGCAGCTTACAGGTTGGAGGGGATGAGCAGTTCTTC. Its protein is CASSLQVGGDEQFF.

The rearrangement uses TRBV18 and TRBJ2-7; 12 bases fit TRBD2. In germline, CDR1 is KGHSH, CDR2 LQKENI. V shed 6 bases and J 0 bases; nucleotides not matched to a gene: 3. The CDR3 is 15 residues long. DNA of the CDR3: TGTGCCAGCTCGCCGACTAGCGGGAGCTCCTACGAGCAGTACGTC. Residues: CASSPTSGSSYEQYV.

V and J are TRBV11-3 and TRBJ2-3; 13 positions agree with TRBD2. This CDR3 comprises 17 residues. Per germline, CDR1 SGHNT and CDR2 YENEEA. V gave up 5 bases and J gave up 4 bases; unmatched junction bases: 9. The CDR3: CASSTRTSGSVADTQYF. As DNA, the CDR3 is TGTGCCAGCAGCACAAGGACTAGCGGGAGTGTTGCAGATACGCAGTATTTT.